The present TCR beta chain was sequenced within a study of cytomegalovirus exposure and HLA in healthy donors. General observations from the study: Testing in vitro showed three CMV-associated chains specific for CMV antigens. Cytomegalovirus association was listed for approximately 160 TCR beta chains.

Produced via immunoSEQ multiplex PCR; TCRdb's table is partial and in-frame only. The sample carries about 120,000 clones, 70% to 90% recorded once. Per germline, CDR1 MDHEN and CDR2 SYDVKM. The CDR3 runs 14 residues. Trimming removed 5 bases from V and 7 bases from J, with 17 bases in between. Of note for this clone: Its antigen is undetermined.

Sequencing was carried out using PBMCs. This receptor was identified in a woman between 18 and 29 years old in good health and CMV-seropositive. The chain links TRBV28 to TRBJ1-2; a weak D match, TRBD1 (6 bases). The CDR3 protein is CASSPTHRDTGYTF. The CDR3 region has the DNA TGTGCCAGCAGTCCAACCCACCGGGACACTGGCTACACCTTC.